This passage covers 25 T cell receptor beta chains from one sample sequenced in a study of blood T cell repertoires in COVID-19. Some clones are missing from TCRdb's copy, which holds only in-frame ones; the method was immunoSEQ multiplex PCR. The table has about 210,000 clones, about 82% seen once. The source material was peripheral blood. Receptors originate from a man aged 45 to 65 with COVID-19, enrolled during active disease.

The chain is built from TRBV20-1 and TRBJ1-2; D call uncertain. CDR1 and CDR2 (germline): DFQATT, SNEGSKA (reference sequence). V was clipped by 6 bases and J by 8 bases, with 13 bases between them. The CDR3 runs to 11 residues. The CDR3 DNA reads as TGCAGTGCCTTCTCCTTCTTGGGCTACACCTTC. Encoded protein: CSAFSFLGYTF.

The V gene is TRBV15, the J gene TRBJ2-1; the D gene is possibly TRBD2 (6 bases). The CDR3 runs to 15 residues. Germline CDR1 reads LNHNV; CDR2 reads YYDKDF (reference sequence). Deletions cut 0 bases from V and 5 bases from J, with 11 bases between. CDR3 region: CATSRDFWGDNEQFF. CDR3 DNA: TGTGCCACCAGCAGAGATTTTTGGGGGGACAATGAGCAGTTCTTC.

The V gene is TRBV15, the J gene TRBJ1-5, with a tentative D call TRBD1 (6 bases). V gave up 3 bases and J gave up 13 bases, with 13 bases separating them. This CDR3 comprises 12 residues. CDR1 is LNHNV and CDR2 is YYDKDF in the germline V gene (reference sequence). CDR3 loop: CATSSLQGGQHF. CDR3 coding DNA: TGTGCCACCAGCAGTTTACAGGGCGGTCAGCATTTT. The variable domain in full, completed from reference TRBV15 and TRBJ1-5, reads DAMVIQNPRYQVTQFGKPVTLSCSQTLNHNVMYWYQQKSSQAPKLLFHYYDKDFNNEADTPDNFQSRRPNTSFCFLDIRSPGLGDTAMYLCATSSLQGGQHFGDGTRLSIL.

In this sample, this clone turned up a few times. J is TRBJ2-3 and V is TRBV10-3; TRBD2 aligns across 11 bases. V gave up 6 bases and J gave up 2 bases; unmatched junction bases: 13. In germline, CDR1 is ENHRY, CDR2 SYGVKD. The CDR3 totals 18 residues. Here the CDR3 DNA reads TGTGCCATCAGCGGAGTGGTTCTAGCGGGGGGAATCACAGATACGCAGTATTTT. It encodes CAISGVVLAGGITDTQYF.

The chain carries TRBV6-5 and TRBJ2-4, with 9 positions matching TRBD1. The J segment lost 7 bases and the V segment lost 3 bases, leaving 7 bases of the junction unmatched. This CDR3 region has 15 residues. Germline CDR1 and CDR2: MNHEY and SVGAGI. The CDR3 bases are TGTGCCAGCAGTTATTTCGGGACAGGGAGGAACATTCAGTACTTC. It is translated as CASSYFGTGRNIQYF.

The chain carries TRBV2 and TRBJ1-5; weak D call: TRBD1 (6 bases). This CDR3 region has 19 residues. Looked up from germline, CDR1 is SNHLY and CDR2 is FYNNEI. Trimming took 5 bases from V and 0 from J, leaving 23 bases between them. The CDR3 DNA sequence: TGTGCCAGCAGTCCACGGAGTGGGGGCGCGGGCTATAGCAATCAGCCCCAGCATTTT. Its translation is CASSPRSGGAGYSNQPQHF.

The CDR3 DNA reads as TGTGCCAGCAGCTTGCGGGGGGGCCCTTCTAGCACAGATACGCAGTATTTT. Translating gives CASSLRGGPSSTDTQYF. The chain has TRBV7-2 and TRBJ2-3; 9 bases are shared with TRBD2. Germline CDR1 and CDR2: SGHTA and FQGNSA. J lost 0 bases, V lost 3 bases, and 7 bases had no gene match. The CDR3 length is 17 residues.

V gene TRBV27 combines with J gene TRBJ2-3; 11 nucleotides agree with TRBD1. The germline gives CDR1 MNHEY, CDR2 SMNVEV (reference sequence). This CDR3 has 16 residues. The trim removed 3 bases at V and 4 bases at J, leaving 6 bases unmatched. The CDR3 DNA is TGTGCCAGCAGTTTGTCGGGACAGGGGGTGCCAGATACGCAGTATTTT. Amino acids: CASSLSGQGVPDTQYF.

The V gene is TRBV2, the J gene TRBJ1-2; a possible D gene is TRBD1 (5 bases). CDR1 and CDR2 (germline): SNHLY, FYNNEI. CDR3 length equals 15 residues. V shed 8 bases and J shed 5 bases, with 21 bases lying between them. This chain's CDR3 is CASSGGRGDLYGYTF. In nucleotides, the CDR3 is TGTGCCAGCTCGGGAGGAAGGGGAGACCTTTATGGCTACACCTTC.

DNA of the CDR3: TGTGCCAGCAGCCCAGGGAGGACCACTGAAGCTTTCTTT. As protein: CASSPGRTTEAFF. The chain recombines TRBV11-2 with TRBJ1-1, with a tentative D call TRBD1 (5 bases). This CDR3 has 13 residues. Trimming removed 5 bases from V and 4 bases from J, with 11 bases in between. The V gene's germline CDR1 is SGHAT and CDR2 FQNNGV.

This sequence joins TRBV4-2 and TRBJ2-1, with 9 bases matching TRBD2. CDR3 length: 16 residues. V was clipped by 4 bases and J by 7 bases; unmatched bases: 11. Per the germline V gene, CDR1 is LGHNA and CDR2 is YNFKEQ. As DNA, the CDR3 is TGTGCCAGCAGCCTCCAGCATAGCGGGGGTACTAATGAGCAGTTCTTC. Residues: CASSLQHSGGTNEQFF.

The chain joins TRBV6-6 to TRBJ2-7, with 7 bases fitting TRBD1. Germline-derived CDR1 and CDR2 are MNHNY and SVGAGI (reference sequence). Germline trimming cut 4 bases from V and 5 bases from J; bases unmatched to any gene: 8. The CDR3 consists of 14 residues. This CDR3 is CASSSRQGWDEQYF. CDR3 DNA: TGTGCCAGCAGTTCTAGACAGGGATGGGACGAGCAGTACTTC.

CDR3: CASSLAGTENYGYTF. The CDR3 coding sequence is TGTGCCAGCAGCTTAGCCGGGACAGAAAACTATGGCTACACCTTC. The chain carries TRBV7-9 and TRBJ1-2; 7 nucleotides agree with TRBD1. V gave up 0 bases and J gave up 2 bases; unmatched junction bases: 3. Germline CDR1 and CDR2: SEHNR and FQNEAQ (reference sequence). This CDR3 region has 15 residues.

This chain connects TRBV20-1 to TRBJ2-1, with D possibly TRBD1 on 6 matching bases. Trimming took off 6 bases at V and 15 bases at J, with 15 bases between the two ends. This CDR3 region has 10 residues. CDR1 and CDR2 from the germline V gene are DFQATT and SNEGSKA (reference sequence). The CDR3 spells CSALRDTGFF. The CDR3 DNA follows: TGCAGTGCCCTACGGGACACCGGGTTCTTC.

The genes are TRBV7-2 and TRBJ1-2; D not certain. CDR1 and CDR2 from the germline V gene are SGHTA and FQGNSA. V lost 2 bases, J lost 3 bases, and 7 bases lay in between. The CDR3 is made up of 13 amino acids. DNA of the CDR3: TGTGCCAGCAGCTTAAACAGTTACTATGGCTACACCTTC. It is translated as CASSLNSYYGYTF. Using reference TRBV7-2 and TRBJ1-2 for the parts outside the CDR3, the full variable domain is GAGVSQSPSNKVTEKGKDVELRCDPISGHTALYWYRQSLGQGLEFLIYFQGNSAPDKSGLPSDRFSAERTGGSVSTLTIQRTQQEDSAVYLCASSLNSYYGYTFGSGTRLTVV.

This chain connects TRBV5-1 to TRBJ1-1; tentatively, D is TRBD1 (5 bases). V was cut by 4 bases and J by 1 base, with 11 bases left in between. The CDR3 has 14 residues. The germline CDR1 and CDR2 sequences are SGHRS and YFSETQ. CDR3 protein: CASSAADKNTEAFF. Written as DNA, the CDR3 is TGCGCCAGCAGCGCGGCGGACAAGAACACTGAAGCTTTCTTT.

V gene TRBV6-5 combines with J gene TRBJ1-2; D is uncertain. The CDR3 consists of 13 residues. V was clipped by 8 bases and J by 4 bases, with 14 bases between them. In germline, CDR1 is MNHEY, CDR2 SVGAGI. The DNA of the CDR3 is TGTGCCAGCCGACAAGCCACCGCCTATGGCTACACCTTC. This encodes CASRQATAYGYTF.

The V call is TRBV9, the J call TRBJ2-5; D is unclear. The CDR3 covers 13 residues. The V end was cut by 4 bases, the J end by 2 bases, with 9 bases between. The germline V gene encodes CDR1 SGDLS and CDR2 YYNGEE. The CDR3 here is CASSPGGQETQYF. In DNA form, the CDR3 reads TGTGCCAGCAGCCCCGGTGGTCAAGAGACCCAGTACTTC.

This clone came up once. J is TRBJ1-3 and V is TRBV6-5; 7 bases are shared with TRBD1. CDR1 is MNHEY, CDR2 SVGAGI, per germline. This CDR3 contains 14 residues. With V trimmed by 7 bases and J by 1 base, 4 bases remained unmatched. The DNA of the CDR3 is TGTGCCAGCAAGAAACAGGGGTCTGGAAACACCATATATTTT. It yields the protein CASKKQGSGNTIYF.

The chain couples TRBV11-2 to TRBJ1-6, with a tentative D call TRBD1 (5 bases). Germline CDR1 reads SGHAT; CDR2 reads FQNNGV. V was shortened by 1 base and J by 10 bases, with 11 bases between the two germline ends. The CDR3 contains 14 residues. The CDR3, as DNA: TGTGCCAGCAGCTTAGTGGGACGGGAGTCACCCCTCCACTTT. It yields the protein CASSLVGRESPLHF.

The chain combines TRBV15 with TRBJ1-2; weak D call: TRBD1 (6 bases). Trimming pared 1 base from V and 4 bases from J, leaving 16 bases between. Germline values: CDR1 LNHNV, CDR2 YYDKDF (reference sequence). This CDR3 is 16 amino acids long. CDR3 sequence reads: CATSRGGGGRAYGYTF. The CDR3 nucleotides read TGTGCCACCAGCAGAGGGGGCGGGGGGCGCGCCTATGGCTACACCTTC.

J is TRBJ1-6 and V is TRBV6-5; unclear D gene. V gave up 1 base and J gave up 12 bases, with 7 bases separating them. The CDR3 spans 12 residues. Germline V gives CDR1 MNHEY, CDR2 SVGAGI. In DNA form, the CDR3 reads TGTGCCAGCAGTTACTTGTCAGAACCCCTCCACTTT. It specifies CASSYLSEPLHF.

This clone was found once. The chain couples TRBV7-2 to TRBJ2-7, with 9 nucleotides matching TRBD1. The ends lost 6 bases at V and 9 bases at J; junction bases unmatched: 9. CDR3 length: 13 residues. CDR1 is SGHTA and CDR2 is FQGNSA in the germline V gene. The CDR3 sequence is CASSSGTGLVQYF. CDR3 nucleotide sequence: TGTGCCAGCAGTTCCGGGACAGGGTTGGTGCAGTACTTC. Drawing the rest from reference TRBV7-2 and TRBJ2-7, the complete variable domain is GAGVSQSPSNKVTEKGKDVELRCDPISGHTALYWYRQSLGQGLEFLIYFQGNSAPDKSGLPSDRFSAERTGGSVSTLTIQRTQQEDSAVYLCASSSGTGLVQYFGPGTRLTVT.

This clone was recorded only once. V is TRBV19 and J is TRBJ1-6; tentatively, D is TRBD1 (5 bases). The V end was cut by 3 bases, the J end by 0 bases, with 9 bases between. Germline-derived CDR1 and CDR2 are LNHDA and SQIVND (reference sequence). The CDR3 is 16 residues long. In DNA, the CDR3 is TGTGCCAGTAGTATTTTGGACAACTCCTATAATTCACCCCTCCACTTT. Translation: CASSILDNSYNSPLHF. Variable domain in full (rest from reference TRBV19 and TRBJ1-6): DGGITQSPKYLFRKEGQNVTLSCEQNLNHDAMYWYRQDPGQGLRLIYYSQIVNDFQKGDIAEGYSVSREKKESFPLTVTSAQKNPTAFYLCASSILDNSYNSPLHFGNGTRLTVT.

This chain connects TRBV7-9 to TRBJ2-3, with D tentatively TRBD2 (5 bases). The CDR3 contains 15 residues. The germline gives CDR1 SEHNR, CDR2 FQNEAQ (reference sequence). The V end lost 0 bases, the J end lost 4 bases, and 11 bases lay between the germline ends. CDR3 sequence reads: CASSLASGFADTQYF. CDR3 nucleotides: TGTGCCAGCAGCTTAGCGAGCGGTTTCGCAGATACGCAGTATTTT.